These 21 T cell receptor beta chains were sequenced from one sample in a study of cytomegalovirus exposure and HLA in healthy donors. This PCR relied on a set of 60 Vbeta primers and 13 Jbeta primers. Sequencing used immunoSEQ multiplex PCR; TCRdb keeps in-frame clones, though not all of them. Of 150,000 to 200,000 clones listed, around 77% are singletons. Source material: PBMCs. Source of these receptors: a woman in her 30s in good health and CMV-seronegative.

This sequence joins TRBV28 and TRBJ2-7, with 9 bases aligning to TRBD1. Trimming took 4 bases from V and 2 from J; bases not matched to a gene: 3. The CDR3 is 14 amino acids. CDR1 and CDR2 (germline): MDHEN, SYDVKM. CDR3 DNA: TGTGCCAGCAGTTCGACAGGGGGGCCCTACGAGCAGTACTTC. Its protein is CASSSTGGPYEQYF.

This clone appeared a single time. V gene TRBV6-5 combines with J gene TRBJ2-5; 7 nucleotides line up with TRBD1. Germline V gene sequence: CDR1 MNHEY, CDR2 SVGAGI. The CDR3 is 14 residues long. V lost 6 bases, J lost 7 bases, and 11 bases stayed unmatched. The CDR3 region has the DNA TGTGCCAGCAGCACAGACAGGGATGTTGGGACCCAGTACTTC. This gives the protein CASSTDRDVGTQYF.

This sequence joins TRBV18 and TRBJ2-1, with D possibly matching TRBD2 (6 bases). The CDR3 runs 16 residues. Trimming left V 2 bases short and J 0 bases short, with 11 bases between. Germline V gene lookup returns CDR1 KGHSH and CDR2 LQKENI. The CDR3 sequence: CASSPFAGSSYNEQFF. The CDR3, as DNA: TGTGCCAGCTCACCATTTGCGGGGAGCTCCTACAATGAGCAGTTCTTC.

The sample holds one count of this clone. The V and J genes are TRBV2 and TRBJ2-3, with no clear D. The CDR3 contains 16 residues. The germline V gene encodes CDR1 SNHLY and CDR2 FYNNEI. Trimming took 6 bases from V and 2 from J, leaving 18 bases between them. The CDR3 region is CASSPQVWYFTDTQYF. The CDR3 DNA reads TGTGCCAGCAGCCCTCAGGTCTGGTATTTCACAGATACGCAGTATTTT.

V gene TRBV5-4 combines with J gene TRBJ2-7; 7 nucleotides align to TRBD2. With V trimmed by 0 bases and J by 0 bases, 12 bases remained unmatched. Germline assignment: CDR1 SGHNT and CDR2 YYREEE (reference sequence). This CDR3 region has 18 residues. The CDR3 loop reads CASSLGPRGREYSYEQYF. Here the CDR3 DNA reads TGTGCCAGCAGCTTGGGTCCCCGAGGGCGGGAGTACTCCTACGAGCAGTACTTC.

This clone was detected once. The chain carries TRBV19 and TRBJ2-5; 11 bases map to TRBD2. The CDR3 contains 17 residues. Germline trimming cut 0 bases from V and 1 base from J; bases unmatched to any gene: 4. CDR1 and CDR2 from the germline V gene are LNHDA and SQIVND (reference sequence). The CDR3 loop reads CASSIEATSGAQETQYF. In DNA, the CDR3 is TGTGCCAGTAGTATAGAGGCGACTAGCGGGGCCCAAGAGACCCAGTACTTC.

This clone was counted a single time. The chain joins TRBV5-1 to TRBJ1-4; 7 nucleotides line up with TRBD1. Germline V gene lookup returns CDR1 SGHRS and CDR2 YFSETQ. This CDR3 comprises 14 residues. V lost 3 bases to trimming and J lost 4 bases; unmatched junction nucleotides: 3. CDR3 residues: CASSWGQNNEKLFF. For the CDR3, the DNA is TGCGCCAGCAGCTGGGGACAGAATAATGAAAAACTGTTTTTT. The full variable domain, completed using reference TRBV5-1 and TRBJ1-4, is KAGVTQTPRYLIKTRGQQVTLSCSPISGHRSVSWYQQTPGQGLQFLFEYFSETQRNKGNFPGRFSGRQFSNSRSEMNVSTLELGDSALYLCASSWGQNNEKLFFGSGTQLSVL.

This clone was seen just once. This chain connects TRBV6-7 to TRBJ2-1; 7 bases line up with TRBD2. TRBV6-7 is annotated as an ORF whose role is uncertain. CDR3 length equals 13 residues. Losses at the gene ends were 5 bases for V and 8 bases for J; bases not matched to a gene: 6. CDR3 in amino acids: CASSPRELYEQFF. As DNA, the CDR3 is TGTGCCAGCAGTCCGCGGGAGCTCTATGAGCAGTTCTTC.

The table lists this clone with a few counts. The chain is built from TRBV5-1 and TRBJ1-3; D is unresolved. Germline V gene sequence: CDR1 SGHRS, CDR2 YFSETQ. The CDR3 totals 12 residues. The V and J ends lost 2 bases and 4 bases respectively, with 4 bases between them. The CDR3 DNA reads TGCGCCAGCAGCTTTGAGGGAAACACCATATATTTT. This sequence encodes CASSFEGNTIYF. The full variable domain, rest sourced from reference TRBV5-1 and TRBJ1-3, is KAGVTQTPRYLIKTRGQQVTLSCSPISGHRSVSWYQQTPGQGLQFLFEYFSETQRNKGNFPGRFSGRQFSNSRSEMNVSTLELGDSALYLCASSFEGNTIYFGEGSWLTVV.

This chain connects TRBV10-3 to TRBJ2-5; 7 nucleotides match TRBD2. The CDR3 spans 14 residues. The germline V gene has CDR1 ENHRY and CDR2 SYGVKD. V was clipped by 4 bases and J by 1 base; unmatched bases: 3. In DNA, the CDR3 is TGTGCCATCAGTGGGGGGGGTCGCCAAGAGACCCAGTACTTC. Its protein is CAISGGGRQETQYF.

This clone was detected only a few times. The chain links TRBV6-5 to TRBJ1-5; 8 positions match TRBD1. Germline CDR1 is MNHEY and CDR2 is SVGAGI. Trimming at V came to 6 bases and at J to 2 bases, leaving 3 bases not matched to a gene. This CDR3 is 14 amino acids long. This CDR3 reads CASSKDRGNQPQHF. Written as DNA, the CDR3 is TGTGCCAGCAGCAAGGACAGGGGCAATCAGCCCCAGCATTTT.

The rearrangement links TRBV28 to TRBJ2-7; 7 nucleotides match TRBD2. Germline lookup yields CDR1 MDHEN and CDR2 SYDVKM. The V and J ends lost 3 bases and 4 bases, in that order; junction bases with no gene match: 15. This CDR3 is built from 17 residues. CDR3 in DNA: TGTGCCAGCAGTTTGGCCAGGGAGGGGCCCCCAGGGTACGAGCAGTACTTC. Translating gives CASSLAREGPPGYEQYF.

The chain is built from TRBV27 and TRBJ2-4; 8 bases are a match to TRBD1. V lost 6 bases and J lost 3; bases outside the gene matches: 19. CDR1 and CDR2 from the germline V gene are MNHEY and SMNVEV (reference sequence). The CDR3 runs to 19 residues. The CDR3 coding sequence is TGTGCCAGCAGGGGCCACGGGACAGGCCTTGGGATAGACAAAAACATTCAGTACTTC. It is translated as CASRGHGTGLGIDKNIQYF.

The V call is TRBV5-1, the J call TRBJ2-5; 8 bases fit TRBD1. The germline gives CDR1 SGHRS, CDR2 YFSETQ. The CDR3 length is 14 residues. The trim removed 4 bases at V and 4 bases at J, leaving 6 bases unmatched. The CDR3 nucleotides read TGCGCCAGCAGCACCGGGACAGGAGTAGAGACCCAGTACTTC. It is translated as CASSTGTGVETQYF.

The chain combines TRBV5-1 with TRBJ2-1; 11 bases match TRBD2. Per the germline V gene, CDR1 is SGHRS and CDR2 is YFSETQ. The ends lost 0 bases at V and 4 bases at J; junction bases unmatched: 3. This CDR3 has 16 amino acids. The CDR3 region is CASSLAVAGGYNEQFF. CDR3 nucleotides: TGCGCCAGCAGCTTGGCGGTAGCGGGGGGGTACAATGAGCAGTTCTTC. Full variable domain (outside the CDR3, taken from reference TRBV5-1 and TRBJ2-1): KAGVTQTPRYLIKTRGQQVTLSCSPISGHRSVSWYQQTPGQGLQFLFEYFSETQRNKGNFPGRFSGRQFSNSRSEMNVSTLELGDSALYLCASSLAVAGGYNEQFFGPGTRLTVL.

The rearrangement joins TRBV4-2 to TRBJ1-4, with a weak D call TRBD1 (5 bases). Between the trimmed V and J ends, which lost 3 bases and 7 bases, there was a span of 9 bases. The CDR3 totals 13 residues. From germline, CDR1 is LGHNA and CDR2 YNFKEQ. CDR3 in DNA: TGTGCCAGCAGCCAGGGACTTAGTGAAAAACTGTTTTTT. It codes for CASSQGLSEKLFF.

V is TRBV9 and J is TRBJ1-3; D may be TRBD1 (5 bases). The germline V gene has CDR1 SGDLS and CDR2 YYNGEE. The CDR3 runs 15 residues. V lost 0 bases, J lost 7 bases, and 14 bases lay in between. This chain's CDR3 is CASSVEGGGRNTIYF. Here the CDR3 DNA reads TGTGCCAGCAGCGTAGAAGGCGGGGGGAGGAACACCATATATTTT.

This chain connects TRBV5-1 to TRBJ2-1, with 8 bases identical to TRBD1. The CDR3 is made up of 14 amino acids. Germline V gene data show CDR1 as SGHRS and CDR2 as YFSETQ. V was clipped by 1 base and J by 10 bases; unmatched bases: 7. This CDR3 is CASSLQGAEGEQFF. In nucleotides, the CDR3 is TGCGCCAGCAGCTTGCAGGGGGCGGAGGGGGAGCAGTTCTTC. Supplemented by reference TRBV5-1 and TRBJ2-1, the full variable domain reads KAGVTQTPRYLIKTRGQQVTLSCSPISGHRSVSWYQQTPGQGLQFLFEYFSETQRNKGNFPGRFSGRQFSNSRSEMNVSTLELGDSALYLCASSLQGAEGEQFFGPGTRLTVL.

The genes are TRBV29-1 and TRBJ1-1; D possibly corresponds to TRBD1 (5 bases). In germline, CDR1 is SQVTM, CDR2 ANQGSEA. There are 13 residues in the CDR3. V lost 4 bases and J 0 bases, leaving 9 bases between the germline ends. Here the CDR3 reads CSVGGLMNTEAFF. The CDR3 coding sequence is TGCAGCGTTGGGGGACTAATGAACACTGAAGCTTTCTTT.

The chain combines TRBV5-6 with TRBJ1-6; 7 bases agree with TRBD1. V lost 3 bases to trimming and J lost 7 bases; unmatched junction nucleotides: 10. CDR3 length: 16 residues. Germline V gene sequence: CDR1 SGHDT, CDR2 YYEEEE. The CDR3 region has the DNA TGTGCCAGCAGCTCCGGACAGGAGAGGTACAATTCACCCCTCCACTTT. This encodes CASSSGQERYNSPLHF. Complete variable domain (other parts from reference TRBV5-6 and TRBJ1-6): DAGVTQSPTHLIKTRGQQVTLRCSPKSGHDTVSWYQQALGQGPQFIFQYYEEEERQRGNFPDRFSGHQFPNYSSELNVNALLLGDSALYLCASSSGQERYNSPLHFGNGTRLTVT.

This clone was observed a few times. The chain recombines TRBV29-1 with TRBJ2-1; 8 bases match TRBD1. The CDR3 length is 14 residues. With V trimmed by 1 base and J by 3 bases, 2 bases remained unmatched. CDR1 SQVTM and CDR2 ANQGSEA come from the germline V gene. The CDR3 sequence: CSVEAGQVYNEQFF. Written as DNA, the CDR3 is TGCAGCGTTGAAGCGGGACAGGTCTACAATGAGCAGTTCTTC.